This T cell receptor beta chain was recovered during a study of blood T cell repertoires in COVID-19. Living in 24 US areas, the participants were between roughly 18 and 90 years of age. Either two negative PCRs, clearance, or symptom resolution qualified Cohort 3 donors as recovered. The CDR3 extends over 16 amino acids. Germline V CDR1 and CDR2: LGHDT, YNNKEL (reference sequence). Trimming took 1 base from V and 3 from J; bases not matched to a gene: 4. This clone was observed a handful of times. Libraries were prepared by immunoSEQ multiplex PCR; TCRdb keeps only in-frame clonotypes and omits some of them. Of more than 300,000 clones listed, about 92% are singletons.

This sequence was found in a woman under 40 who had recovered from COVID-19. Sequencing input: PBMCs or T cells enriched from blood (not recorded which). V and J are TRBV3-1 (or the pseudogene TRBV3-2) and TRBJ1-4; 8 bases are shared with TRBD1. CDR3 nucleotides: TGTGCCAGCAGCCAAGCGGCAGGGGGCTCTAATGAAAAACTGTTTTTT. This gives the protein CASSQAAGGSNEKLFF.